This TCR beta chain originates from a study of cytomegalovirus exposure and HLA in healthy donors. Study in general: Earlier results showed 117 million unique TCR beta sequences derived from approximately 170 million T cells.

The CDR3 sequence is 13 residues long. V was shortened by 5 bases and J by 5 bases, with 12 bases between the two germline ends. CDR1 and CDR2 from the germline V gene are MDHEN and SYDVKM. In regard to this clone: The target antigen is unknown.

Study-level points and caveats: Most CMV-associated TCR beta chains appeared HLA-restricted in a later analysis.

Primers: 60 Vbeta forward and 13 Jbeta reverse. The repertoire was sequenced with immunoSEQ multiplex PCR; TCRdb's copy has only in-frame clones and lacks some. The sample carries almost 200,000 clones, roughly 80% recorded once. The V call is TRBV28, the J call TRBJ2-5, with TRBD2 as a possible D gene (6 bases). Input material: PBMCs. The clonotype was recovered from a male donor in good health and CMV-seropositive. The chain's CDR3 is CASSVRGLETQYF. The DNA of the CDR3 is TGTGCCAGCAGTGTTAGGGGACTGGAGACCCAGTACTTC.